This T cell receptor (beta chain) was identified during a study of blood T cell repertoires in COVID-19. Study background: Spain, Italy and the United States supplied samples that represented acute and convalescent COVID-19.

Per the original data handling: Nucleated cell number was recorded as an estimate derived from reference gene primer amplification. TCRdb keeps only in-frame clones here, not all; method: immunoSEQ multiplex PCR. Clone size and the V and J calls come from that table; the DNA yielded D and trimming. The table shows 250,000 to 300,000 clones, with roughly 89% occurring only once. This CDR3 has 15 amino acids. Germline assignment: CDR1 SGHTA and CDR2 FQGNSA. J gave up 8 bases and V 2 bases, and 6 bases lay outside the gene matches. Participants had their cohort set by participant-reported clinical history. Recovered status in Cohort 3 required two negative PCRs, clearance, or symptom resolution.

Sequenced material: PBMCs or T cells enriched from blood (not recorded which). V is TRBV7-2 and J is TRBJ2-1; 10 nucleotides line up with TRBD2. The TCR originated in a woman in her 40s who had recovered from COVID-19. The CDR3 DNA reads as TGTGCCAGCAGCTTACAGGCTAGCGGGAGTCATGAGCAGTTCTTC. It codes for CASSLQASGSHEQFF.